A single sample gave rise to the 18 T cell receptor beta chains below, sequenced in a study of T cells in narcolepsy. TCRdb keeps only in-frame clones here, not all; method: immunoSEQ multiplex PCR. The table includes some 34,000 clones, roughly 90% detected once. The sample was CD45RA- memory CD4+ T cells from PBMCs. The receptors here all came from a human donor with narcolepsy.

The rearrangement uses TRBV12-5 and TRBJ1-1, with unresolved D. CDR3 size: 15 residues. CDR1 and CDR2 from the germline V gene are LGHNT and FRNRAP. Trimming pared 2 bases from V and 4 bases from J, leaving 14 bases between. The CDR3 here is CASGLPTRTVTEAFF. CDR3 coding DNA: TGTGCTAGTGGTTTGCCCACACGTACAGTCACTGAAGCTTTCTTT.

The CDR3 region is CASRDTGSKREAFF. CDR3 nucleotide sequence: TGTGCCAGCAGGGATACCGGGAGCAAAAGAGAAGCTTTCTTT. This chain connects TRBV6-1 to TRBJ1-1, with D hard to call. The CDR3 covers 14 residues. Trimming stripped 6 bases from V and 8 bases from J, with 19 bases between. Germline V gene data show CDR1 as MNHNS and CDR2 as SASEGT.

This clone has more than one count but fewer than ten. J is TRBJ2-2 and V is TRBV5-6; TRBD2 matches 8 bases. The CDR3 runs 15 residues. With V trimmed by 2 bases and J by 5 bases, 5 bases remained unmatched. Germline loops: CDR1 SGHDT, CDR2 YYEEEE. The CDR3 sequence: CASSFPGGQTGELFF. The CDR3 bases are TGTGCCAGCAGCTTCCCGGGGGGGCAAACCGGGGAGCTGTTTTTT.

The chain has TRBV30 and TRBJ1-4; 9 positions agree with TRBD1. After removal of 0 bases from V and 6 bases from J, the junction contained 17 bases not matched to a gene. The CDR3 extends over 19 amino acids. From germline, CDR1 is GTSNPN and CDR2 SVGIG (reference sequence). The CDR3 sequence is CAWSVPLSTGGAFDEKLFF. The CDR3 nucleotides are TGTGCCTGGAGTGTACCGCTGAGTACAGGGGGCGCCTTCGATGAAAAACTGTTTTTT.

The chain recombines TRBV9 with TRBJ1-2; D gene uncertain. Germline CDR1 is SGDLS and CDR2 is YYNGEE. The length of the CDR3 is 13 residues. Trimming took off 0 bases at V and 4 bases at J, with 7 bases between the two ends. The CDR3 spells CASSVVGGYGYTF. CDR3 coding DNA: TGTGCCAGCAGCGTAGTCGGCGGCTATGGCTACACCTTC.

The chain has TRBV5-1 and TRBJ1-4; no definite D call. CDR3 size: 14 residues. Per germline, CDR1 SGHRS and CDR2 YFSETQ. Trimming took off 1 base at V and 3 bases at J, with 7 bases between the two ends. The CDR3 loop reads CASSLSGSNEKLFF. CDR3 coding DNA: TGCGCCAGCAGCTTGAGCGGATCTAATGAAAAACTGTTTTTT.

This clone was seen once. The rearrangement joins TRBV4-2 to TRBJ1-3, with a tentative D call TRBD1 (6 bases). The germline CDR1 and CDR2 sequences are LGHNA and YNFKEQ. This CDR3 is 16 amino acids long. The V end was cut by 4 bases, the J end by 4 bases, with 17 bases between. CDR3 in amino acids: CASSPEAGAGGNTIYF. The CDR3 DNA follows: TGTGCCAGCAGCCCGGAAGCAGGGGCTGGAGGAAACACCATATATTTT.

The chain carries TRBV11-1 and TRBJ2-1, with D perhaps TRBD1 or TRBD2 (5 bases each). Per the germline V gene, CDR1 is SGHAT and CDR2 is FQDESV (reference sequence). The CDR3 is 13 residues long. V was pared by 6 bases and J by 9 bases, with 15 bases between. CDR3 nucleotide sequence: TGTGCCAGCAGAGCACTCATCGGGGCTGAGCAGTTCTTC. Residues: CASRALIGAEQFF. The full variable domain, with the rest looked up from reference TRBV11-1 and TRBJ2-1, is EAEVAQSPRYKITEKSQAVAFWCDPISGHATLYWYRQILGQGPELLVQFQDESVVDDSQLPKDRFSAERLKGVDSTLKIQPAELGDSAMYLCASRALIGAEQFFGPGTRLTVL.

This chain connects TRBV10-3 to TRBJ1-5, with a weak D call TRBD1 (5 bases). CDR1 ENHRY and CDR2 SYGVKD come from the germline V gene. The CDR3 runs 13 residues. With 2 bases removed from V and 10 bases from J, the gap between germline ends came to 12 bases. CDR3 protein: CAISELGTGPQHF. CDR3 DNA sequence: TGTGCCATCAGTGAGCTAGGGACGGGACCCCAGCATTTT.

The chain links TRBV21-1 to TRBJ2-1. TRBV21-1 is tagged as a pseudogene. The CDR3 extends over 17 amino acids. CDR3 region: CASSKLVGKFSYNEQFF. In DNA form, the CDR3 reads TGTGCCAGCAGCAAACTAGTGGGAAAATTCTCCTACAATGAGCAGTTCTTC.

This clone was recorded only once. This chain joins TRBV28 and TRBJ2-2; 12 bases map to TRBD1. Trimming removed 4 bases from V and 6 bases from J; junction bases left unmatched: 3. This CDR3 is built from 15 residues. Germline V gives CDR1 MDHEN, CDR2 SYDVKM. The CDR3 loop reads CASSWDRGRAGELFF. The CDR3 DNA reads TGTGCCAGCAGTTGGGACAGGGGGCGCGCCGGGGAGCTGTTTTTT.

The chain has TRBV15 and TRBJ1-2, with D possibly matching TRBD1 (5 bases). This CDR3 contains 12 residues. The germline V and J ends were trimmed by 4 bases and 7 bases, with 10 bases remaining between them. CDR1 and CDR2 (germline): LNHNV, YYDKDF (reference sequence). The DNA for the CDR3 is TGTGCCACCAGCAATGGAGGGGCTGGCTACACCTTC. Translation: CATSNGGAGYTF.

The rearrangement joins TRBV7-9 to TRBJ1-5; D is perhaps TRBD1 (6 bases). This CDR3 has 15 residues. Germline lookup yields CDR1 SEHNR and CDR2 FQNEAQ (reference sequence). Trimming removed 3 bases from V and 5 bases from J, with 14 bases in between. This CDR3 is CASSLSGAQDQPQHF. The CDR3 DNA follows: TGTGCCAGCAGCTTGTCGGGGGCTCAGGATCAGCCCCAGCATTTT. The full variable domain, its missing parts supplied by reference TRBV7-9 and TRBJ1-5, is DTGVSQNPRHKITKRGQNVTFRCDPISEHNRLYWYRQTLGQGPEFLTYFQNEAQLEKSRLLSDRFSAERPKGSFSTLEIQRTEQGDSAMYLCASSLSGAQDQPQHFGDGTRLSIL.

This clone has only one observation. The chain recombines TRBV29-1 with TRBJ1-5; D is uncertain. The V end lost 4 bases, the J end lost 5 bases, and 9 bases lay between the germline ends. The CDR3 extends over 12 amino acids. CDR1 is SQVTM, CDR2 ANQGSEA, per germline. CDR3 in amino acids: CSVVSGDQPQHF. CDR3 coding DNA: TGCAGCGTTGTTTCGGGTGATCAGCCCCAGCATTTT.

This chain joins TRBV5-4 and TRBJ2-1; 7 bases align to TRBD2. The CDR3 extends over 16 amino acids. The germline V gene has CDR1 SGHNT and CDR2 YYREEE (reference sequence). Germline trimming cut 0 bases from V and 0 bases from J; bases unmatched to any gene: 3. The CDR3 DNA is TGTGCCAGCAGCTTGGGCCGGGGGGACTCCTACAATGAGCAGTTCTTC. Translation gives CASSLGRGDSYNEQFF.

The chain has TRBV6-5 and TRBJ2-7; D remains unclear. Germline V lookup: CDR1 MNHEY, CDR2 SVGAGI. V was clipped by 6 bases and J by 4 bases, with 4 bases between them. CDR3 length: 10 amino acids. This chain's CDR3 is CASSPYEQYF. DNA for the CDR3: TGTGCCAGCAGCCCTTACGAGCAGTACTTC.

The chain uses TRBV4-1 and TRBJ2-3; TRBD2 agrees at 11 bases. V lost 4 bases to trimming and J lost 2 bases; unmatched junction nucleotides: 11. CDR3 length equals 18 residues. Germline lookup yields CDR1 MGHRA and CDR2 YSYEKL. CDR3 bases: TGCGCCAGCAGCCCATCCGCGCGACTAGCGGGGCTCACAGATACGCAGTATTTT. Its protein is CASSPSARLAGLTDTQYF.

A note on this clone: The sample has other DNA sequences that encode this CDR3 too. The chain is built from TRBV28 and TRBJ1-5; the D is unclear. CDR3 length: 14 amino acids. The V gene's germline CDR1 is MDHEN and CDR2 SYDVKM. Trimming left V 3 bases short and J 0 bases short, with 6 bases between. In DNA, the CDR3 is TGTGCCAGCAGTTTCCAGAATAGCAATCAGCCCCAGCATTTT. This codes for CASSFQNSNQPQHF.